The clone carrying this T cell receptor beta chain was counted a few times. Its antigen is unidentified. Primers included in the PCR were 60 Vbeta and 13 Jbeta primers. Here immunoSEQ multiplex PCR was the method, and the copy in TCRdb shows in-frame clones only, minus some. The sample holds 150,000 to 200,000 clones; 80% are singletons and the top ten take approximately 1.4%. This sample was taken from a study of cytomegalovirus exposure and HLA in healthy donors. Each donor was healthy, and each was a bone marrow donor. Study outcomes and limitations: By HLA locus, TCR association rates varied in a later analysis, with DRB1 showing the most and HLA-C the fewest. The authors assumed roughly uniform sequencing depth across donors for presence/absence analyses.

Trimming removed 1 base at V and 4 bases at J, with 14 bases between. This CDR3 has 15 amino acids. Germline values: CDR1 KGHSH, CDR2 LQKENI. The sequenced sample was PBMCs. The genes are TRBV18 and TRBJ2-7; D possibly corresponds to TRBD2 (5 bases). This TCR was sampled from a man aged 25-45 years in good health and CMV-seronegative. DNA of the CDR3: TGTGCCAGCTCACCACTGGACGGGGTTGGGTACGAGCAGTACTTC. Its protein is CASSPLDGVGYEQYF.